This T cell receptor (beta chain) was retrieved from a study of cytomegalovirus exposure and HLA in healthy donors. Turning to this clone: The antigen is undetermined.

Notes on the study in general: Cytomegalovirus-associated status was assigned to about 160 TCR beta chains. Later analysis indicated greater clonal expansion among HLA-associated TCR beta chains than among equally common other chains.

60 Vbeta and 13 Jbeta primers were used in PCR. Using immunoSEQ multiplex PCR, the repertoire was profiled, and TCRdb retains in-frame clones only, with some absent. Of 100,000 or so clones in the sample, approximately 77% were seen once. What was sequenced was PBMCs. The source of this sequence is a middle-aged woman in good health and CMV-seronegative.

In DNA form, the CDR3 reads TGTGCCAGCAGCTCATTCCTTTCCGGGAGAGCCGAGCAGTACTTC. Translation: CASSSFLSGRAEQYF. V usage is TRBV7-9 and J usage is TRBJ2-7; perhaps TRBD2 as D (6 bases). The V gene lost 4 bases and the J gene lost 6 bases, with 19 bases spanning the gap. The CDR3 has 15 amino acids. Germline assignment: CDR1 SEHNR and CDR2 FQNEAQ (reference sequence).